A single sample gave rise to the 3 T cell receptor beta chains below, sequenced in a study of blood T cell repertoires in COVID-19. Clones were sequenced by immunoSEQ multiplex PCR, and TCRdb holds only the in-frame ones, with some missing. The sample records 95,000 to 100,000 clones, about 89% being singletons. The sequencing sample was made of peripheral blood. Receptors were obtained from a woman in her 30s with acute or convalescent COVID-19.

This clone was seen only once. This chain joins TRBV5-4 and TRBJ2-3; the match to TRBD1 covers 8 bases. The length of the CDR3 is 14 residues. The ends lost 2 bases at V and 4 bases at J; junction bases unmatched: 3. Germline V gives CDR1 SGHNT, CDR2 YYREEE (reference sequence). CDR3 residues: CASSLDRGADTQYF. In nucleotides, the CDR3 is TGTGCCAGCAGCTTAGACAGGGGCGCAGATACGCAGTATTTT.

This clone was seen just once. The chain is built from TRBV7-2 and TRBJ1-2, with a weak D call TRBD1 (5 bases). This CDR3 is built from 15 residues. CDR1 and CDR2 from the germline V gene are SGHTA and FQGNSA. Trimming pared 2 bases from V and 4 bases from J, leaving 14 bases between. CDR3 loop: CASSLSRALSYGYTF. Here the CDR3 DNA reads TGTGCCAGCAGCTTAAGCAGGGCCCTCTCCTATGGCTACACCTTC.

This clone appeared once. J is TRBJ1-5 and V is TRBV19; D ambiguous. V was shortened by 3 bases and J by 3 bases, with 12 bases between the two germline ends. Germline V gives CDR1 LNHDA, CDR2 SQIVND (reference sequence). This CDR3 has 15 amino acids. CDR3: CASSMKVQPNQPQHF. The DNA of the CDR3 is TGTGCCAGTAGTATGAAAGTACAGCCCAATCAGCCCCAGCATTTT.